This T cell receptor (beta chain) was recovered during a study of cytomegalovirus exposure and HLA in healthy donors. Primers included in the PCR were 60 Vbeta and 13 Jbeta primers. Profiled with immunoSEQ multiplex PCR; TCRdb holds only in-frame clones, not every one. The sample has 150,000 to 200,000 clones; roughly 90% are singletons. This CDR3 spans 15 amino acids. CDR1 is SGHRS, CDR2 YFSETQ, per germline. The J segment lost 4 bases and the V segment lost 4 bases, leaving 8 bases of the junction unmatched. As for this clone: Its matching antigen is unknown.

Study results and limitations: Whilst most TCR sequences proved rare, a subset of public TCRs occurred across many donors. Reports showed the classifier diagnosing cytomegalovirus status with high specificity and sensitivity.

The sequence derives from a girl less than two years old in good health and CMV-seronegative. Sequencing was performed on PBMCs. The chain couples TRBV5-1 to TRBJ1-2; 9 nucleotides agree with TRBD1. The CDR3 spells CASSAGQGNVYGYTF. CDR3 sequence (DNA): TGCGCCAGCAGCGCGGGACAGGGTAATGTCTATGGCTACACCTTC.